Included here is one TCR beta chain sequence, with context. The sample is drawn from a study of T cells in Graves' hyperthyroidism and ophthalmopathy. RNA transcripts were the template for amplifying TCR beta CDR3 regions. The TCR CDR3 first-round RT-PCR relied on the HTBI primer set. TCRdb reprocessed the multiplex PCR reads with MiXCR, giving one entry per CDR3 protein. The table lists roughly 420,000 distinct CDR3 sequences, around 14% of them singletons. The CDR3 is 15 residues long. V lost 2 bases to trimming and J lost 6 bases; unmatched junction nucleotides: 5. Germline CDR1 reads MDHEN; CDR2 reads SYDVKM.

This TCR derives from a young woman with Graves' hyperthyroidism. The chain is built from TRBV28 and TRBJ1-4; 8 bases agree with TRBD1. Sequencing used blood. The CDR3 loop reads CASSLETGADEKLFF. The CDR3 bases are TGTGCCAGCAGTTTAGAGACAGGGGCGGATGAAAAACTGTTTTTT.